This TCR beta chain was sequenced in a study of prognosis after radiotherapy for stage I lung cancer. Two sampling time points were used, and about 5.8 milliliters of peripheral blood were drawn at each. The authors amplified TCR beta CDR3 from genomic DNA using two-round multiplex PCR. The use of primers specific to each TRBV and TRBJ gene characterized first-round PCR. TCRdb reprocessed the multiplex PCR reads via MiXCR and lists one record per CDR3 protein. Of about 24,000 distinct CDR3 sequences listed, 35% to 40% are singletons. The germline gives CDR1 SEHNR, CDR2 FQNEAQ (reference sequence). The V and J ends lost 6 bases and 4 bases, in that order; junction bases with no gene match: 7. This CDR3 spans 16 amino acids. This clonotype was detected ten times or more.

The TCR comes from a donor aged 50 or older with non-small cell lung cancer. The sample in question was PBMCs, obtained before or after stereotactic body radiation therapy (not recorded which). V is TRBV7-9 and J is TRBJ1-6; 9 nucleotides agree with TRBD1. This CDR3 reads CASRETGGQYNSPLHF. CDR3 bases: TGTGCCAGCAGGGAGACAGGGGGACAATATAATTCACCCCTCCACTTT.